A selection of T cell receptor beta chains follows, all from one sample in a study of T cell repertoires in cytomegalovirus infection. TCRdb analysed the reads with MiXCR anew, one entry per CDR3 protein. In the table there are around 450,000 distinct CDR3 sequences, 30% to 40% of which are singletons. The sequenced sample was PBMCs. The receptors stem from a human donor in good health (CMV status not recorded). Some clones in this sample may be carry-over from other donors' samples. The CDR3 runs from the conserved cysteine through the conserved F or W. The D gene is left open where the match is weak. Size values are once, few and many counts, or a class for expanded clones, and some rows have none.

j_call	v_call	clone_size	cdr3_length	d_call	cdr3_aa	cdr3_nt
TRBJ1-5	TRBV6-1	-	16	-	CASRENTGRSNQPQHF	TGTGCCAGCAGGGAAAATACAGGGAGAAGCAATCAGCCCCAGCATTTT
TRBJ2-1	TRBV29-1	-	15	-	CSVEDLQGLYNEQFF	TGCAGCGTTGAAGATCTACAGGGTCTATACAATGAGCAGTTCTTC
TRBJ2-2	TRBV10-3	-	15	TRBD2	CAISVGLRNTGELFF	TGTGCCATCAGTGTGGGACTACGGAACACCGGGGAGCTGTTTTTT
TRBJ2-5	TRBV4-3	once	16	-	CASSQEGGGGQETQYF	TGCGCCAGCAGCCAAGAAGGAGGGGGGGGCCAAGAGACCCAGTACTTC
TRBJ1-6	TRBV6-1	many	16	TRBD1	CASSGYDRGGNSPLHF	TGTGCCAGCAGTGGGTACGACAGGGGCGGTAATTCACCCCTCCACTTT
TRBJ2-1	TRBV6-5	few	14	-	CASSSGTDHNEQFF	TGTGCCAGCAGTTCAGGGACCGACCACAATGAGCAGTTCTTC
TRBJ1-4	TRBV5-4	few	17	-	CASSLGNPGSGNEKLFF	TGTGCCAGCAGCTTGGGAAATCCAGGGAGTGGTAATGAAAAACTGTTTTTT
TRBJ2-7	TRBV6-1	-	14	-	CASSLSGGDYEQYF	TGTGCCAGCAGTCTCTCCGGGGGAGACTACGAGCAGTACTTC
TRBJ1-2	TRBV7-2	few	16	-	CASSLVEGRLVYGYTF	TGTGCCAGCAGCTTAGTGGAGGGGCGCTTAGTTTATGGCTACACCTTC
TRBJ1-5	TRBV19	-	12	-	CASGGGGTPQHF	TGTGCCAGCGGGGGGGGGGGCACACCCCAGCATTTT
TRBJ1-4	TRBV7-2	many	15	TRBD1	CASSVDRGSNEKLFF	TGTGCCAGCAGCGTCGACAGGGGTTCTAATGAAAAACTGTTTTTT
TRBJ2-2	TRBV7-2	-	15	TRBD1	CSSSSDRARGVELFF	TGTTCCAGCAGCTCGGACAGGGCGAGAGGCGTGGAGCTTTTTTTT
TRBJ1-1	TRBV5-1	-	17	-	CASSSDRLLRSNTEAFF	TGCGCCAGCAGCTCTGACAGGCTTCTGCGATCGAACACTGAAGCTTTCTTT
TRBJ2-6	TRBV12-3/TRBV12-4	few	14	TRBD1	CASSHWGTEDVLTF	TGTGCCAGCAGCCATTGGGGGACAGAGGACGTCCTGACTTTC
TRBJ1-6	TRBV19	-	13	-	CASQGRINSPLHF	TGTGCCAGCCAGGGACGGATTAATTCACCCCTCCACTTT
TRBJ1-1	TRBV6-1	-	13	-	CASSERVGIGAFF	TGTGCCAGCAGTGAAAGGGTTGGGATCGGGGCTTTCTTT
TRBJ2-7	TRBV7-6	few	13	-	CASSADTGSEQYF	TGTGCCAGCAGCGCAGACACAGGGAGCGAGCAGTACTTC
TRBJ2-3	TRBV28	-	15	-	CASRGPGTSTDTQYF	TGTGCCAGCAGGGGGCCGGGGACTAGCACAGATACGCAGTATTTT
TRBJ2-2	TRBV6-4	-	16	TRBD1	CASSDSRTGEIGELFF	TGTGCCAGCAGTGACTCGAGGACAGGGGAGATCGGGGAGCTGTTTTTT
TRBJ2-3	TRBV4-1	few	17	-	CASSQELFRVSTDTQYF	TGCGCCAGCAGCCAAGAACTGTTTCGGGTTTCCACAGATACGCAGTATTTT
TRBJ2-1	TRBV7-2	-	15	TRBD2	CASSLATGGYKDPFF	TGTGCCAGCAGCTTAGCGACGGGGGGTTACAAGGATCCGTTCTTC
TRBJ1-5	TRBV7-8	many	16	-	CASSLSGTGRNQPQHF	TGTGCCAGCAGCTTAAGCGGCACAGGAAGGAATCAGCCCCAGCATTTT
TRBJ2-1	TRBV7-3	many	15	TRBD2	CASSLERGEHNEQFF	TGTGCCAGCAGCTTAGAGCGGGGGGAACACAATGAGCAGTTCTTC
TRBJ2-7	TRBV12-3/TRBV12-4	many	11	-	CASSLTGEQYF	TGTGCCAGCAGCTTAACAGGCGAGCAGTACTTC
TRBJ1-5	TRBV12-3/TRBV12-4	-	16	-	CASSLVGTVSNQPQHF	TGTGCCAGCAGTTTAGTAGGAACTGTTAGCAATCAGCCCCAGCATTTT
TRBJ1-6	TRBV14	many	15	-	CASSQGSSYNSPLHF	TGTGCCAGCAGCCAGGGCAGCTCCTATAATTCACCCCTCCACTTT
TRBJ1-6	TRBV18	-	14	-	CASSPSVLNSPLHF	TGTGCCAGCTCACCTTCAGTACTTAATTCACCCCTCCACTTT
TRBJ2-3	TRBV7-6	-	14	-	CASSLIVGVDTQYF	TGTGCCAGCAGCTTAATTGTTGGGGTGGATACGCAGTATTTT
TRBJ1-6	TRBV7-8	many	13	-	CASSLGGGTPLHF	TGTGCCAGCAGCCTAGGGGGAGGGACACCCCTCCACTTT
TRBJ1-2	TRBV7-2	many	17	-	CASSLDLTETANYGYTF	TGTGCCAGCAGCTTAGACTTAACGGAGACCGCTAACTATGGCTACACCTTC
TRBJ1-1	TRBV6-2/TRBV6-3	-	13	-	CASSYGRDTEAFF	TGTGCCAGCAGTTACGGCCGGGACACTGAAGCTTTCTTT
TRBJ1-2	TRBV20-1	-	15	-	CSAREVTGTDYGYTF	TGCAGTGCTAGAGAGGTGACAGGAACCGACTATGGCTACACCTTC
TRBJ1-1	TRBV6-2/TRBV6-3	-	12	-	CASRQGSGGAFF	TGTGCCAGCAGACAGGGCTCGGGGGGAGCTTTCTTT
TRBJ2-7	TRBV15	few	13	-	CATSTGYSYEQYF	TGTGCCACCAGCACAGGGTACTCCTACGAGCAGTACTTC
TRBJ2-2	TRBV11-3	-	15	TRBD1	CASSPGTGEAGELFF	TGTGCCAGCAGCCCCGGGACAGGGGAGGCCGGGGAGCTGTTTTTT
TRBJ1-5	TRBV12-3/TRBV12-4	-	15	TRBD1	CASSLAGQGFQPQHF	TGTGCCAGCAGTTTAGCGGGACAGGGATTTCAGCCCCAGCATTTT
TRBJ1-1	TRBV6-5	many	15	-	CASSYSRYTDTEAFF	TGTGCCAGCAGTTACTCGAGGTATACGGACACTGAAGCTTTCTTT
TRBJ1-5	TRBV20-1	once	14	TRBD1	CSAGGQGGSQPQHF	TGCAGTGCTGGGGGACAGGGTGGAAGTCAGCCCCAGCATTTT
TRBJ1-4	TRBV6-6	few	15	-	CASSYGISTNEKLFF	TGTGCCAGCAGTTACGGGATTTCAACTAATGAAAAACTGTTTTTT
TRBJ2-3	TRBV23-1	few	18	TRBD2	CASSQSGLAGGHTDTQYF	TGCGCCAGCAGTCAATCTGGGCTAGCGGGGGGACACACAGATACGCAGTATTTT
TRBJ1-1	TRBV29-1	-	11	-	CSVVFATEALF	TGCAGCGTTGTTTTCGCCACTGAAGCTTTATTT
TRBJ1-1	TRBV6-5	-	12	-	CASSYRTAEAFF	TGTGCCAGCAGTTACAGGACAGCTGAAGCTTTCTTT
TRBJ1-1	TRBV5-1	-	14	TRBD1	CASSLGQGAVEAFF	TGCGCCAGCAGCTTGGGACAGGGGGCGGTTGAAGCTTTCTTT
TRBJ2-1	TRBV7-9	-	15	TRBD2	CASSISGGIGNEQFF	TGTGCCAGCAGCATTAGCGGGGGAATCGGGAATGAGCAGTTCTTC
TRBJ2-5	TRBV12-3/TRBV12-4	few	16	-	CASSNRIGGTKETQYF	TGTGCCAGCAGTAACAGGATCGGGGGGACAAAAGAGACCCAGTACTTC
TRBJ2-7	TRBV5-6	-	15	-	CASSFKTVGGSEQYF	TGTGCCAGCAGCTTCAAGACAGTCGGGGGAAGCGAGCAGTACTTC
TRBJ2-2	TRBV6-5	-	15	TRBD2	CASSSLAGLTGELFF	TGTGCCAGCAGTTCCCTAGCGGGGCTCACCGGGGAGCTGTTTTTT
TRBJ2-7	TRBV5-5	-	14	-	CSSSYRALSYEQYF	TGTTCCAGCAGCTACCGGGCCCTTTCCTACGAGCAGTACTTC
TRBJ2-7	TRBV4-1	-	15	-	CASSLTTGGLDEQYF	TGCGCCAGCAGCCTTACAACCGGGGGTTTGGACGAGCAGTACTTC
TRBJ1-1	TRBV29-1	-	15	-	CSARVCLDSNTEAFF	TGCAGCGCCCGTGTGTGTCTCGACTCGAACACTGAAGCTTTCTTT
TRBJ2-5	TRBV7-8	few	15	TRBD2	CAATSSGGAAETQYF	TGTGCAGCCACGTCTAGCGGGGGGGCCGCGGAGACCCAGTACTTC
TRBJ2-7	TRBV19	few	13	-	CASSIGENDEQYF	TGTGCCAGTAGTATTGGTGAGAACGACGAGCAGTACTTC
TRBJ2-3	TRBV7-9	few	13	-	CASSLLRPDTQYF	TGTGCCAGCAGCTTACTCCGCCCAGATACGCAGTATTTT
TRBJ1-6	TRBV12-3/TRBV12-4	-	14	TRBD1	CASSFGTGKGPLHF	TGTGCCAGCAGTTTCGGGACAGGAAAGGGACCCCTCCACTTT
TRBJ1-6	TRBV5-4	-	15	-	CSSSLGVTANSPLHF	TGTTCCAGCAGCTTGGGGGTGACAGCTAATTCACCCCTACACTTT
TRBJ2-1	TRBV6-6	-	12	-	CASDFFGSAQFF	TGTGCCAGCGATTTTTTTGGGTCCGCGCAGTTCTTC
TRBJ2-7	TRBV28	few	15	-	CASSYAGASGYEQYF	TGTGCCAGCAGCTATGCGGGGGCCTCTGGGTACGAGCAGTACTTC
TRBJ2-7	TRBV6-2/TRBV6-3	few	16	TRBD1	CASSSPRQGALDEQYF	TGTGCCAGCAGTTCTCCCCGACAGGGGGCCTTGGACGAGCAGTACTTC
TRBJ2-7	TRBV5-1	-	20	-	CASSLAWRRRGGANSYEQYF	TGCGCCAGCAGCTTGGCCTGGCGTCGACGAGGAGGGGCCAACTCCTACGAGCAGTACTTC
TRBJ1-1	TRBV6-5	-	12	-	CASSTANTEAFF	TGTGCCAGCTCCACAGCTAACACTGAAGCTTTCTTT